These 17 T cell receptor beta chains came from one sample sequenced in a study of Tregs in tolerant kidney transplant recipients. TCRdb keeps only in-frame clones here, not all; method: immunoSEQ multiplex PCR. The profile shows over 60,000 clones, 85% to 90% of them singletons. Sequences were derived from CD4+ T cells from blood, sampled before the transplant. These TCRs come from a human donor who received a combined kidney and bone marrow transplant.

The V call is TRBV9, the J call TRBJ2-1; 8 bases are shared with TRBD1. Germline V gene data show CDR1 as SGDLS and CDR2 as YYNGEE. This CDR3 spans 16 amino acids. V dropped 4 bases and J dropped 1; count of bases not matched to a gene: 7. CDR3 loop: CASSPQGAWSYNEQFF. CDR3 coding DNA: TGTGCCAGCAGCCCCCAGGGGGCTTGGTCCTACAATGAGCAGTTCTTC.

The V call is TRBV4-1, the J call TRBJ2-1, with 7 nucleotides matching TRBD1. CDR3 size: 17 residues. Losses at the gene ends were 0 bases for V and 2 bases for J; bases not matched to a gene: 7. Germline V gene data show CDR1 as MGHRA and CDR2 as YSYEKL. This CDR3 is CASSQDYRQGPYNEQFF. The CDR3 DNA is TGCGCCAGCAGCCAAGATTATCGACAGGGTCCCTACAATGAGCAGTTCTTC.

As DNA, the CDR3 is TGTGCCAGCAGTTACGTGACAGGGGACTATGGCTACACCTTC. Protein: CASSYVTGDYGYTF. The chain employs TRBV6-5 and TRBJ1-2; TRBD1 matches 8 bases. This CDR3 has 14 amino acids. Trimming removed 2 bases from V and 3 bases from J; junction bases left unmatched: 2. Germline lookup yields CDR1 MNHEY and CDR2 SVGAGI.

The rearrangement uses TRBV19 and TRBJ1-5; D is unclear. Deletions cut 7 bases from V and 2 bases from J, with 6 bases between. The CDR3 extends over 12 amino acids. The germline V gene encodes CDR1 LNHDA and CDR2 SQIVND (reference sequence). As DNA, the CDR3 is TGTGCCAGTAACCAGGGCAATCAGCCCCAGCATTTT. Translated, it gives CASNQGNQPQHF.

This clone occurred once. V and J are TRBV4-1 and TRBJ1-5, with TRBD1 as a possible D gene (5 bases). From germline, CDR1 is MGHRA and CDR2 YSYEKL. CDR3 size: 16 residues. Deletions cut 0 bases from V and 1 base from J, with 10 bases between. CDR3 sequence: CASSQDGHPSNQPQHF. CDR3 nucleotides: TGCGCCAGCAGCCAAGATGGACACCCCAGCAATCAGCCCCAGCATTTT.

J is TRBJ2-5 and V is TRBV7-9; 10 bases map to TRBD2. Per the germline V gene, CDR1 is SEHNR and CDR2 is FQNEAQ (reference sequence). V gave up 7 bases and J gave up 2 bases; unmatched junction bases: 16. The CDR3 totals 18 residues. CDR3 DNA: TGTGCCAGCACCCGTTTAGGGAGCGGGAGGGCCACGCAAGAGACCCAGTACTTC. Its translation is CASTRLGSGRATQETQYF.

V and J are TRBV15 and TRBJ2-2; 8 bases are shared with TRBD1. The J segment lost 4 bases and the V segment lost 0 bases, leaving 4 bases of the junction unmatched. Germline V lookup: CDR1 LNHNV, CDR2 YYDKDF (reference sequence). The CDR3 is 16 residues long. CDR3 protein: CATSREWTGSTGELFF. CDR3 coding DNA: TGTGCCACCAGCAGAGAGTGGACAGGGTCCACCGGGGAGCTGTTTTTT.

V gene TRBV7-2 combines with J gene TRBJ2-1, with TRBD2 identical over 9 bases. The CDR3 consists of 19 residues. The germline V gene encodes CDR1 SGHTA and CDR2 FQGNSA. The J segment lost 4 bases and the V segment lost 2 bases, leaving 15 bases of the junction unmatched. CDR3: CASSLLGGEAGGIYNEQFF. The DNA of the CDR3 is TGTGCCAGCAGCTTACTGGGGGGGGAGGCGGGAGGGATTTACAATGAGCAGTTCTTC.

The chain combines TRBV5-1 with TRBJ2-5, with 8 positions matching TRBD2. V was pared by 0 bases and J by 4 bases, with 8 bases of the junction left unmatched. The V gene's germline CDR1 is SGHRS and CDR2 YFSETQ. The CDR3 totals 16 residues. Written as DNA, the CDR3 is TGCGCCAGCAGCTTGGGTCCAGCGGGAGTTTCAGAGACCCAGTACTTC. This translates into CASSLGPAGVSETQYF.

This chain uses TRBV30 with TRBJ1-4; D is possibly TRBD1 (6 bases). Germline CDR1 reads GTSNPN; CDR2 reads SVGIG (reference sequence). Deletions cut 2 bases from V and 4 bases from J, with 14 bases between. The CDR3 sequence is 15 residues long. Here the CDR3 DNA reads TGTGCCTGGAGTCAGGGGCAGGGTGGTAATGAAAAACTGTTTTTT. It translates to CAWSQGQGGNEKLFF.

The V call is TRBV18, the J call TRBJ1-3; 7 positions match TRBD1. The trim removed 3 bases at V and 0 bases at J, leaving 8 bases unmatched. The CDR3 spans 17 residues. Germline CDR1 reads KGHSH; CDR2 reads LQKENI. CDR3 sequence: CASSPMTGLSSGNTIYF. The CDR3 nucleotides read TGTGCCAGCTCACCTATGACAGGGTTAAGCTCTGGAAACACCATATATTTT. Filled out from reference TRBV18 and TRBJ1-3, the complete variable domain reads NAGVMQNPRHLVRRRGQEARLRCSPMKGHSHVYWYRQLPEEGLKFMVYLQKENIIDESGMPKERFSAEFPKEGPSILRIQQVVRGDSAAYFCASSPMTGLSSGNTIYFGEGSWLTVV.

This sequence joins TRBV10-2 and TRBJ2-6; 7 nucleotides match TRBD2. The germline V gene encodes CDR1 WSHSY and CDR2 SAAADI. V was clipped by 6 bases and J by 4 bases; unmatched bases: 3. This CDR3 comprises 14 residues. CDR3 in amino acids: CASSGGRGANVLTF. The DNA for the CDR3 is TGCGCCAGCAGCGGGGGGAGAGGGGCCAACGTCCTGACTTTC.

The chain carries TRBV7-2 and TRBJ2-1; 8 bases are shared with TRBD2. After removal of 1 base from V and 6 bases from J, the junction contained 5 bases not matched to a gene. Germline lookup yields CDR1 SGHTA and CDR2 FQGNSA. The CDR3 contains 15 residues. In nucleotides, the CDR3 is TGTGCCAGCAGCTTAGGGGGTAGCGGGATCAATGAGCAGTTCTTC. It translates to CASSLGGSGINEQFF.

This chain links TRBV29-1 with TRBJ1-1, with D perhaps TRBD1 (6 bases). Between the trimmed V and J ends, which lost 7 bases and 3 bases, there was a span of 12 bases. Germline lookup yields CDR1 SQVTM and CDR2 ANQGSEA. This CDR3 contains 12 residues. The CDR3 region is CSAADSYTEAFF. The CDR3, as DNA: TGCAGCGCAGCGGACAGTTACACTGAAGCTTTCTTT.

This clone was detected only a few times. V gene TRBV27 combines with J gene TRBJ1-2; 7 bases line up with TRBD1. This CDR3 has 13 amino acids. V lost 3 bases to trimming and J lost 5 bases; unmatched junction nucleotides: 3. Germline V lookup: CDR1 MNHEY, CDR2 SMNVEV (reference sequence). CDR3 residues: CASSFRGQYGYTF. CDR3 coding DNA: TGTGCCAGCAGTTTTAGGGGGCAGTATGGCTACACCTTC.

The chain links TRBV6-1 to TRBJ1-2; 9 bases are shared with TRBD1. From germline, CDR1 is MNHNS and CDR2 SASEGT. With V trimmed by 6 bases and J by 3 bases, 2 bases remained unmatched. This CDR3 contains 13 residues. CDR3 in amino acids: CASSRTGDYGYTF. CDR3 in DNA: TGTGCCAGCAGCCGGACAGGGGACTATGGCTACACCTTC.

The V gene is TRBV6-1, the J gene TRBJ2-7; possible D gene TRBD2, 5 bases. The CDR3 loop spans 13 amino acids. CDR1 and CDR2 from the germline V gene are MNHNS and SASEGT. Between the trimmed V and J ends, which lost 7 bases and 0 bases, there was a span of 10 bases. The CDR3, as DNA: TGTGCCAGCACAACTAGAAGCTCCTACGAGCAGTACTTC. The encoded protein is CASTTRSSYEQYF.